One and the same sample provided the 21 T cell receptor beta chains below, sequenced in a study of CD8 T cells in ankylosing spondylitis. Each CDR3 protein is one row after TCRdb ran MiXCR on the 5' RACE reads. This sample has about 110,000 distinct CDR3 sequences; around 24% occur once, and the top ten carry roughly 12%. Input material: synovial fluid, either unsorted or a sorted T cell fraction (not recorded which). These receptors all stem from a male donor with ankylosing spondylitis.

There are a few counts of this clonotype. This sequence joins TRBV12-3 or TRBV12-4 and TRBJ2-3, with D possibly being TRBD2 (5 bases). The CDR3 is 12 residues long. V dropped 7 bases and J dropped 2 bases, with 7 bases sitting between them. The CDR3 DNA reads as TGTGCCAGCACCGGGAACACAGATACGCAGTATTTT. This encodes CASTGNTDTQYF.

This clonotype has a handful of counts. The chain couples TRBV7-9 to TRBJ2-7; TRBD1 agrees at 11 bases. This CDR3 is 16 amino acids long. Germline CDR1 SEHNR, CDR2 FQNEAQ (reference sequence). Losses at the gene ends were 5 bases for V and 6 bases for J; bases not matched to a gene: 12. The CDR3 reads CASSISRTGGWVEQYF. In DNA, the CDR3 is TGTGCCAGCAGCATATCACGGACAGGGGGCTGGGTCGAGCAGTACTTC.

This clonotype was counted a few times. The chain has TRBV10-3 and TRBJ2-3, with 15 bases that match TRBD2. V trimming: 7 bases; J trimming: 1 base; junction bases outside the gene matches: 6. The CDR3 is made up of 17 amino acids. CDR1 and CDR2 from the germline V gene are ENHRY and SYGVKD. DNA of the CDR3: TGTGCCATCAACCCGGGACTAGCGGGAGGCCGCACAGATACGCAGTATTTT. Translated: CAINPGLAGGRTDTQYF.

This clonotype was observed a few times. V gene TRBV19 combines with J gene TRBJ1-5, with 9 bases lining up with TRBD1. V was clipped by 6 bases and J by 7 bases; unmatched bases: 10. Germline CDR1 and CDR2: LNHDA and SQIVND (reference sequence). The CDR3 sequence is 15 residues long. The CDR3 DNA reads TGTGCCAGTAGCCCACAGGGGGCCCGATCCCAGCCCCAGCATTTT. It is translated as CASSPQGARSQPQHF.

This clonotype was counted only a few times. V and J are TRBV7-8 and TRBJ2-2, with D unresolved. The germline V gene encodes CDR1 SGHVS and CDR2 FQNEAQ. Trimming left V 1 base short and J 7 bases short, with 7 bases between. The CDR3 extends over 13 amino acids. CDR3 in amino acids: CASSLERDGELFF. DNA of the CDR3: TGTGCCAGCAGCTTAGAGAGAGACGGGGAGCTGTTTTTT.

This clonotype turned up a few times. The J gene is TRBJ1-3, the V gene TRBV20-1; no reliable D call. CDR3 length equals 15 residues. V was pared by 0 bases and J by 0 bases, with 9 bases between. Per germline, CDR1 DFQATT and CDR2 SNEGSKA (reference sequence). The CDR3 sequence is CSARDPRGSGNTIYF. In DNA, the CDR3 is TGCAGTGCTAGAGATCCGAGAGGCTCTGGAAACACCATATATTTT.

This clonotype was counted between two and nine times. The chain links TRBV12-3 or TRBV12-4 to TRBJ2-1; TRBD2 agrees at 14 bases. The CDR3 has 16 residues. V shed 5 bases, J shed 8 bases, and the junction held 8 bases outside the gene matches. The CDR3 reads CASSPSTSGRGHEQFF. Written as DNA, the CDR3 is TGTGCCAGCAGTCCCTCGACTAGCGGGAGGGGGCATGAGCAGTTCTTC.

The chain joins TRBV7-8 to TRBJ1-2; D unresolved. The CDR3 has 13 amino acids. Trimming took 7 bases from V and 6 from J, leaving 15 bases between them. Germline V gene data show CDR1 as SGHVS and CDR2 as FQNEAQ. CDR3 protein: CASTIVSSHGYTF. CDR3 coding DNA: TGTGCCAGCACCATAGTCAGCAGCCATGGCTACACCTTC.

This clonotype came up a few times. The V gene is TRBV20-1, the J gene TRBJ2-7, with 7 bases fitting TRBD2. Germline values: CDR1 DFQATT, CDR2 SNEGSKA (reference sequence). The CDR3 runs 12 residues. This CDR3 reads CSGGTPAYEQYF. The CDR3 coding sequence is TGCAGCGGGGGGACTCCCGCATACGAGCAGTACTTC.

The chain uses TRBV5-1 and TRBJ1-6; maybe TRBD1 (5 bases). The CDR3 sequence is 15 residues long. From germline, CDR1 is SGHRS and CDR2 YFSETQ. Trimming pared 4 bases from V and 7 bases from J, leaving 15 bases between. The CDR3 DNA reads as TGCGCCAGCAGCGTCGGGGGACCGATCAATTCACCCCTCCACTTT. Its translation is CASSVGGPINSPLHF.

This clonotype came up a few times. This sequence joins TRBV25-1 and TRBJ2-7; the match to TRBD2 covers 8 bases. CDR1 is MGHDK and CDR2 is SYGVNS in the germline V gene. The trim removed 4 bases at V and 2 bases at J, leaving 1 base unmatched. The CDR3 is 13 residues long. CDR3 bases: TGTGCCAGCAGTGCACTAGCGGCCTACGAGCAGTACTTC. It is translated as CASSALAAYEQYF.

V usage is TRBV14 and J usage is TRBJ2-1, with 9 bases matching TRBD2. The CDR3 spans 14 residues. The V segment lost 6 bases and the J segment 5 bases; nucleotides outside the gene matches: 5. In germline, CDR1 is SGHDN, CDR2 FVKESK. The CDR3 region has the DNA TGTGCCAGCAGGGGGACTAGCCTCAACAATGAGCAGTTCTTC. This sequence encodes CASRGTSLNNEQFF.

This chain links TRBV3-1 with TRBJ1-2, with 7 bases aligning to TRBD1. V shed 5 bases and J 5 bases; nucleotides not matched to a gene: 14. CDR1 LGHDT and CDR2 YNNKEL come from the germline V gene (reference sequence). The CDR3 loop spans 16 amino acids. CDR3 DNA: TGTGCCAGCAGCGCCACTGTTACGGGACAGAAATATGGCTACACCTTC. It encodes CASSATVTGQKYGYTF.

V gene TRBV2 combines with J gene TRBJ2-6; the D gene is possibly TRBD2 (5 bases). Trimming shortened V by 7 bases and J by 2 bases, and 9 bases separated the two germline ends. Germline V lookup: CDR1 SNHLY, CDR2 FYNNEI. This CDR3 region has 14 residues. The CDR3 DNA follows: TGTGCCAGCATATTGGGAGCTGGGGCCAACGTCCTGACTTTC. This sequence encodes CASILGAGANVLTF.

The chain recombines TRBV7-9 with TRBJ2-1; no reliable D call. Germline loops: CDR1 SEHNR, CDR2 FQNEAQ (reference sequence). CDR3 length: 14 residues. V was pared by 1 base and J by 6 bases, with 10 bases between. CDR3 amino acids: CASSLGVHRNEQFF. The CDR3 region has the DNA TGTGCCAGCAGCTTAGGGGTACACCGCAATGAGCAGTTCTTC. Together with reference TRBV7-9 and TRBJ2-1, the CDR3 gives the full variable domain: DTGVSQNPRHKITKRGQNVTFRCDPISEHNRLYWYRQTLGQGPEFLTYFQNEAQLEKSRLLSDRFSAERPKGSFSTLEIQRTEQGDSAMYLCASSLGVHRNEQFFGPGTRLTVL.

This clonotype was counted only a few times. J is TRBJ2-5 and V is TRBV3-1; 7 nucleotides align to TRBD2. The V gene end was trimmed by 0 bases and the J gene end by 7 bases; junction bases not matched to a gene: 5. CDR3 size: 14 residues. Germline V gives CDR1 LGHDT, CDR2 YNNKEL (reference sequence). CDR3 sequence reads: CASSQDGTSATQYF. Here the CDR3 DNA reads TGTGCCAGCAGCCAAGATGGAACTAGCGCGACCCAGTACTTC.

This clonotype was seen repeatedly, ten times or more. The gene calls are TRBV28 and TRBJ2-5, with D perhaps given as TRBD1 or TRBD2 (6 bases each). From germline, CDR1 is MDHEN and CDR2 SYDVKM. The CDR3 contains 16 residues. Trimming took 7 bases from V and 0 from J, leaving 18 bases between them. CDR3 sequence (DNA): TGTGCCAGCACCCCAGGGGTAGCGGTGTACCAAGAGACCCAGTACTTC. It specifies CASTPGVAVYQETQYF.

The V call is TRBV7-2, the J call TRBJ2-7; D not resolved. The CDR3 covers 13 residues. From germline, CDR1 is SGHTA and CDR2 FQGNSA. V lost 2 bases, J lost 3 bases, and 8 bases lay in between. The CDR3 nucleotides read TGTGCCAGCAGCTTAAGGCCACGCTACGAGCAGTACTTC. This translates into CASSLRPRYEQYF.

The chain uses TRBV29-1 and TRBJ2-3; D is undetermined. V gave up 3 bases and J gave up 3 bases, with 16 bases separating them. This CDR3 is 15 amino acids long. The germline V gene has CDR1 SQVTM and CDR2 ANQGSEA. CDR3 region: CSVEADAPGTDTQYF. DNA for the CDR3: TGCAGCGTTGAGGCGGACGCGCCTGGGACAGATACGCAGTATTTT.

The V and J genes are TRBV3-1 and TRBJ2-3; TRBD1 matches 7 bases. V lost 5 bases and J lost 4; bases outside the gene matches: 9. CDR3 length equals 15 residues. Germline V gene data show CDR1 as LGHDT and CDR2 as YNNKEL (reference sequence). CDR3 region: CASSDDKGAADTQYF. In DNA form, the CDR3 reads TGTGCCAGCAGCGACGACAAGGGGGCGGCAGATACGCAGTATTTT.

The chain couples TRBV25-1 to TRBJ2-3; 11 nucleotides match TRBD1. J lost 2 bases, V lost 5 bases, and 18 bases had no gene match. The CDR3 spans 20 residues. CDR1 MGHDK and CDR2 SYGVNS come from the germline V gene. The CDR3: CASSSDPGTGGSGDTDTQYF. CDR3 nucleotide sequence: TGTGCCAGCAGTTCCGACCCCGGGACAGGGGGAAGCGGTGACACAGATACGCAGTATTTT.